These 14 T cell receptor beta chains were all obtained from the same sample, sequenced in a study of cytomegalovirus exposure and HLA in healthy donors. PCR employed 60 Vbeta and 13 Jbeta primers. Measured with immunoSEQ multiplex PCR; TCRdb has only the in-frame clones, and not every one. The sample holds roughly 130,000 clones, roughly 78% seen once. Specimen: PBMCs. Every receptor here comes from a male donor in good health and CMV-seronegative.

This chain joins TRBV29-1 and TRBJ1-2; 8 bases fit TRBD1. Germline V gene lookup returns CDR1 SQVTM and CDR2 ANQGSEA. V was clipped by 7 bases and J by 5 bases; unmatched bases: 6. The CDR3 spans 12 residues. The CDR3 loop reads CSGGDRNYGYTF. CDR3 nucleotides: TGCAGCGGGGGGGACAGGAATTATGGCTACACCTTC.

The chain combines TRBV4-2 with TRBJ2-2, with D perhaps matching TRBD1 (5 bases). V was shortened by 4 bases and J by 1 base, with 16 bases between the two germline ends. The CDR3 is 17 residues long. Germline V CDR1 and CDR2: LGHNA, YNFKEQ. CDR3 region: CASSPSPSQGNTGELFF. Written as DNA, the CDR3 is TGTGCCAGCAGCCCCTCTCCTTCCCAGGGGAACACCGGGGAGCTGTTTTTT.

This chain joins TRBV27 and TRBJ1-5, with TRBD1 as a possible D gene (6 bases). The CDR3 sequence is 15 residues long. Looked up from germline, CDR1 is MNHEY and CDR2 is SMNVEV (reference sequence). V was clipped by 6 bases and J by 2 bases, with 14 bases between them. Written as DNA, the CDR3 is TGTGCCAGCAGGCCGGACAGTTTGCGCAATCAGCCCCAGCATTTT. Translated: CASRPDSLRNQPQHF.

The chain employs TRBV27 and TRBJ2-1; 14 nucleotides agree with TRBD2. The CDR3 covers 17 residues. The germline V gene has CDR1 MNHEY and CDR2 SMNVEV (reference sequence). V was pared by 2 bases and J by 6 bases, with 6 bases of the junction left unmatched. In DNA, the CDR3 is TGTGCCAGCAGTTTACTCGGACTAGCGGGAGGAAGCAATGAGCAGTTCTTC. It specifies CASSLLGLAGGSNEQFF.

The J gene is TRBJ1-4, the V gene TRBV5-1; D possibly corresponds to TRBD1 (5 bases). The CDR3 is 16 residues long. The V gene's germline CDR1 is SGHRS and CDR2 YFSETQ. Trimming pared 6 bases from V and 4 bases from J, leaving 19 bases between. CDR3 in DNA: TGCGCCAGCAAAGAACAGGCGGGACTGGGTAATGAAAAACTGTTTTTT. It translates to CASKEQAGLGNEKLFF.

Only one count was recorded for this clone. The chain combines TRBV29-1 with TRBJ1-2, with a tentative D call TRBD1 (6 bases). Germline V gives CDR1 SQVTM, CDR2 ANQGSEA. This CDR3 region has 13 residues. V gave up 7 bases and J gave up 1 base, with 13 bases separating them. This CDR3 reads CSAPTGFNYGYTF. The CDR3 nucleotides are TGCAGCGCCCCGACAGGTTTTAACTATGGCTACACCTTC.

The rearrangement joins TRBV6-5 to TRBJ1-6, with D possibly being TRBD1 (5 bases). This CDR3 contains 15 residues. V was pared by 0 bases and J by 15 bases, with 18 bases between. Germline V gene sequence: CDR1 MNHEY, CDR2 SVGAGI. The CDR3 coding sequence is TGTGCCAGCAGTTACTCGATTTTAACACCGGGGGACCTCCACTTT. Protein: CASSYSILTPGDLHF.

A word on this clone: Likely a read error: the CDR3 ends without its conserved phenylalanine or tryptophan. The DNA for the CDR3 is TGTGCCAGCAGGGGGAGTAAGTATCGTGGCGAGCAGTACTGC. This codes for CASRGSKYRGEQYC. This rearrangement joins TRBV28 to TRBJ2-7; a possible D gene is TRBD2 (5 bases). V was clipped by 6 bases and J by 6 bases, with 18 bases between them. Germline V gene lookup returns CDR1 MDHEN and CDR2 SYDVKM. CDR3 length: 14 residues.

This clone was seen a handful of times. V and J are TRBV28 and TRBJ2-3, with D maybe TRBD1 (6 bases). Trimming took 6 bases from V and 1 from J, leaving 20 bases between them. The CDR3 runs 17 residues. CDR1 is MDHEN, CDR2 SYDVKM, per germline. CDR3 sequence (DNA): TGTGCCAGCAGCCACCGGGGACAAAACTTCCGCACAGATACGCAGTATTTT. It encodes CASSHRGQNFRTDTQYF.

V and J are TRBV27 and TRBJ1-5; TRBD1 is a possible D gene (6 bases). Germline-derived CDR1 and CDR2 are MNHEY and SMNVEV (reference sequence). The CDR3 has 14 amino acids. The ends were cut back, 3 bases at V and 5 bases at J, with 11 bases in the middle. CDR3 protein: CASSFGTTHQPQHF. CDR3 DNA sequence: TGTGCCAGCAGTTTCGGGACAACCCATCAGCCCCAGCATTTT.

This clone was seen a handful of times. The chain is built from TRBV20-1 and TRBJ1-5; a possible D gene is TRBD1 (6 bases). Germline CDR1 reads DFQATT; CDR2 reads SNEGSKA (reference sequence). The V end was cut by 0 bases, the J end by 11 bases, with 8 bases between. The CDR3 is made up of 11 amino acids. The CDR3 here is CSARDAGAQHF. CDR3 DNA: TGCAGTGCTAGAGACGCAGGGGCCCAGCATTTT.

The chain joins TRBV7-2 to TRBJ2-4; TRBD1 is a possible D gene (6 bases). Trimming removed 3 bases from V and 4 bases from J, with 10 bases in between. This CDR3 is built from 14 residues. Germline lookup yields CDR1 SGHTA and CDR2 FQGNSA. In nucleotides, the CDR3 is TGTGCCAGCAGCTTGAGGACAGATAAAAACATTCAGTACTTC. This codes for CASSLRTDKNIQYF.

CDR3 DNA: TGTGCCAGCAGCTTGGGGGGGGGATGGACTGAAGCTTTCTTT. Translated: CASSLGGGWTEAFF. This chain links TRBV5-4 with TRBJ1-1; D perhaps matches TRBD1 (5 bases). Germline V gives CDR1 SGHNT, CDR2 YYREEE (reference sequence). The CDR3 consists of 14 residues. Between the trimmed V and J ends, which lost 0 bases and 5 bases, there was a span of 11 bases.

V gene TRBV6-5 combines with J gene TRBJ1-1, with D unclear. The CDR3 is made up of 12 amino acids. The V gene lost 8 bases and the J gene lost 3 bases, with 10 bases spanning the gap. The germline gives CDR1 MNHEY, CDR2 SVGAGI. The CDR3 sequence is CASPFGDTEAFF. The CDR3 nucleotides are TGTGCCAGCCCTTTCGGGGACACTGAAGCTTTCTTT.